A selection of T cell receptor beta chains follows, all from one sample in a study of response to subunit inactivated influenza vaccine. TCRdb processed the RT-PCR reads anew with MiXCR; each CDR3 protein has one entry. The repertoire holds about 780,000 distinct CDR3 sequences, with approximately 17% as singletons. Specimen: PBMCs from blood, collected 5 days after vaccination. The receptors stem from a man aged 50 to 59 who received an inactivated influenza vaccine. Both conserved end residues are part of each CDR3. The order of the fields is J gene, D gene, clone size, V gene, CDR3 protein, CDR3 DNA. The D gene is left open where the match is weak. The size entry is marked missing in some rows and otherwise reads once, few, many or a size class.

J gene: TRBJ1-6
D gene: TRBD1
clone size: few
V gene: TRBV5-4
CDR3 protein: CASSSDRGGSPLHF
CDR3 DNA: TGTGCCAGCAGCTCGGACAGGGGAGGCTCACCCCTCCACTTT

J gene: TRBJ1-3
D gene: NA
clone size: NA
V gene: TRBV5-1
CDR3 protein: CASSSKQTGSGNTIYF
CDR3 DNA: TGCGCCAGCAGTAGTAAACAGACCGGCTCTGGAAACACCATATATTTT

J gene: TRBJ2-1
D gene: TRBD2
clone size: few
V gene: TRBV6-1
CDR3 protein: CASSARGLAVGQFF
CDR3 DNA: TGTGCCAGCAGCGCCCGAGGACTAGCGGTAGGGCAGTTCTTC

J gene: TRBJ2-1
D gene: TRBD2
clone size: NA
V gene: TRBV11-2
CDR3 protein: CASSSQTGVSGGGYNEQFF
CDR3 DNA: TGTGCCAGCAGCTCTCAGACAGGGGTTAGCGGGGGGGGATACAATGAGCAGTTCTTC

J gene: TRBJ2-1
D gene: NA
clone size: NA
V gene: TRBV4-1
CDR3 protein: CASSQLGQITYNEQFF
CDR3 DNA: TGCGCCAGCAGCCAACTTGGACAGATAACGTACAATGAGCAGTTCTTC

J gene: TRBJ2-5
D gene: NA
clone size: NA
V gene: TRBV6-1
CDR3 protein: CASSVQGETQYF
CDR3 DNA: TGTGCCAGCAGTGTTCAGGGTGAGACCCAGTACTTC

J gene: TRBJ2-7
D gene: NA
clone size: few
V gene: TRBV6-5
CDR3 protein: CASSYGYWGIYEQYF
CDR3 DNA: TGTGCCAGCAGTTACGGTTATTGGGGTATCTACGAGCAGTACTTC

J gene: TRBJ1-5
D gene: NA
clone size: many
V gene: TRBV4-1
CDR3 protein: CASSQNEYYNQPQHF
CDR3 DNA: TGCGCCAGCAGCCAAAATGAGTACTACAATCAGCCCCAGCATTTT

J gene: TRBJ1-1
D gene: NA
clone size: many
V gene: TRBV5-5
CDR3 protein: CASSLASTGNTEAFF
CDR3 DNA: TGTGCCAGCAGCTTGGCCTCGACAGGGAACACTGAAGCTTTCTTT

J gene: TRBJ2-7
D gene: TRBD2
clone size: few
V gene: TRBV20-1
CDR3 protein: CSASQSGGTTYEQYF
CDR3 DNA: TGCAGTGCTTCCCAGTCGGGGGGGACAACCTACGAGCAGTACTTC

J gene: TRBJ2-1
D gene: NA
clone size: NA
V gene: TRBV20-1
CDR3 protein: CSASLHQYYSYNEQFF
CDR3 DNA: TGCAGTGCTAGTTTGCATCAGTACTACTCCTACAATGAGCAGTTCTTC

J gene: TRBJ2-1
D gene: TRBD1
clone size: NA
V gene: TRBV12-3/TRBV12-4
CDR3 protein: CASSGRTGETYNEQFF
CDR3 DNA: TGTGCCAGCAGTGGCCGGACAGGGGAGACCTACAATGAGCAGTTCTTC

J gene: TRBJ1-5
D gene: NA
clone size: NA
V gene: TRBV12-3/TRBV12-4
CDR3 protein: CASSLMDNQPQHF
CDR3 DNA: TGTGCCAGCAGTTTGATGGACAATCAGCCCCAGCATTTT

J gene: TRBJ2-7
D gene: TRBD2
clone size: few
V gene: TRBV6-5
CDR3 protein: CASSYSSGTSGNEQYF
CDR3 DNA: TGTGCCAGCAGTTACTCCTCCGGGACTAGCGGGAACGAGCAGTACTTC

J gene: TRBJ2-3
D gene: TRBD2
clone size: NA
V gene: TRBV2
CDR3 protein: CASSTGTSGGTDTQYF
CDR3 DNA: TGTGCCAGCAGTACCGGGACTAGCGGCGGCACAGATACGCAGTATTTT

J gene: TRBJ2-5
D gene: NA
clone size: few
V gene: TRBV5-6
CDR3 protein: CASSSGVTGMKQETQYF
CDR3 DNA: TGTGCCAGCAGCTCGGGGGTCACAGGGATGAAGCAAGAGACCCAGTACTTC

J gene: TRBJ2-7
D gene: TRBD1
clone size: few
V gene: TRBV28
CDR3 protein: CASGSGTVLYEQYF
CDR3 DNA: TGTGCCAGCGGATCCGGGACAGTACTTTACGAGCAGTACTTC

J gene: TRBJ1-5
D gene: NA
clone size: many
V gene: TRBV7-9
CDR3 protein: CASSREGGADSNQPQHF
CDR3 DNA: TGTGCCAGCAGCCGTGAAGGGGGGGCAGATAGCAATCAGCCCCAGCATTTT

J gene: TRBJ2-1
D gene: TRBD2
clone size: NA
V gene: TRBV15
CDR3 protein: CATSREATSGIFYEQFF
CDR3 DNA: TGTGCCACCAGCAGAGAGGCGACTAGCGGGATTTTCTATGAGCAGTTCTTC

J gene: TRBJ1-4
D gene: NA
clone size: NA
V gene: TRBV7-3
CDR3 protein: CASSLQRDTIVATNEKLFF
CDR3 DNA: TGTGCCAGCAGCTTACAGAGGGACACCATAGTTGCAACTAATGAAAAACTGTTTTTT

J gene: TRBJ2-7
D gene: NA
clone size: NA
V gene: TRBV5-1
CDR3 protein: CASSLGLAQEQYF
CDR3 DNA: TGCGCCAGCAGCTTGGGGCTAGCGCAAGAGCAGTACTTC

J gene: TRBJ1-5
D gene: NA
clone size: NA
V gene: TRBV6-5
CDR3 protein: CASSYKDSNQPQHF
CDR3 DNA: TGTGCCAGCAGTTACAAAGATAGCAATCAGCCCCAGCATTTT